A selection of T cell receptor beta chains follows, all from one sample in a study of PD-L1 blockade in urothelial cancer. Sequenced by immunoSEQ multiplex PCR; TCRdb stores in-frame clones only, minus some. The data contain about 120,000 clones, roughly 91% of them singletons. The source was PBMCs, collected around atezolizumab (anti-PD-L1) treatment. The receptors originated from a man in his sixties with urothelial cancer. Each CDR3 is given with its conserved first and last residue. Fields, in order: clone size, J gene, D gene, V gene, CDR3 DNA, CDR3 protein. A D gene is named only where the DNA matches it firmly. Where a row states a size, it is once, few, many or the class of an expanded clone; other rows omit it.

.	TRBJ2-1	.	TRBV7-2	TGTGCCAGCAGCTCACTAGTGGCAGGCGAAAAATACAATGAGCAGTTCTTC	CASSSLVAGEKYNEQFF
.	TRBJ2-7	TRBD1	TRBV5-6	TGTGCCAGCCTCCGGGACAGGGGGCGCGAGCAGTACTTC	CASLRDRGREQYF
.	TRBJ1-3	.	TRBV21-1	TGTGCCAGCAGCAACGGACAGGGGGCCACCTCTGGAAACACCATATATTTT	CASSNGQGATSGNTIYF
.	TRBJ2-5	.	TRBV28	TGTGCCAGTGGCGGGGCCCAAGAGACCCAGTACTTC	CASGGAQETQYF
.	TRBJ2-7	TRBD1	TRBV2	TGTGCCAGCAGTGAACAGGGGGCTTATTACGAGCAGTACTTC	CASSEQGAYYEQYF
.	TRBJ2-1	.	TRBV11-2	TGTGCCAGCAGCTTCGGGTACAATGAGCAGTTCTTC	CASSFGYNEQFF
.	TRBJ1-4	.	TRBV28	TGTGCCAGCAGTAATACAGGTGGGGAAAAACTGTTTTTT	CASSNTGGEKLFF
.	TRBJ2-1	.	TRBV7-3	TGTGCCAGCAGCTCCACGAGGGCGGATGAGCAGTTCTTC	CASSSTRADEQFF
once	TRBJ2-7	.	TRBV11-1	TGTGCCAGCAGCTCACCCTCGACAGGGAGGAAGCCACACTTC	CASSSPSTGRKPHF
.	TRBJ2-5	.	TRBV19	TGTGCCAGCCAGGGCCCGGAGACCCAGTACTTC	CASQGPETQYF
.	TRBJ2-7	.	TRBV7-2	TGTGCCAGCAGCGGCCAAGGGGGGGGCGAGCAGTACTTC	CASSGQGGGEQYF
.	TRBJ2-3	.	TRBV5-4	TGTGCCAGCAGCAAGGGTGGGGGCGCGGGCACAGATACGCAGTATTTT	CASSKGGGAGTDTQYF
.	TRBJ1-1	.	TRBV5-1	TGCGCCAGCAGCTTGACAGGGAAGGACACTGAAGCTTTCTTT	CASSLTGKDTEAFF
.	TRBJ2-1	.	TRBV5-4	TGTGCCAGCAGCTTGCCGGTTGACAATGAGCAGTTCTTC	CASSLPVDNEQFF
once	TRBJ2-1	.	TRBV5-4	TGTGCCAGCAGCTTGGCGGGAACAGCCTCCTACAATGAGCAGTTCTTC	CASSLAGTASYNEQFF
.	TRBJ2-7	TRBD1	TRBV7-9	TGTGCCAGCAGCCCGGGGACAGGACTCTACGAGCAGTACTTC	CASSPGTGLYEQYF
.	TRBJ2-7	.	TRBV27	TGTGCCAGCAGTGTGCTATCGGGAGTCGCCGAGCAGTACTTC	CASSVLSGVAEQYF
.	TRBJ2-3	TRBD2	TRBV10-3	TGTGCCATCAGCAGGACTAGCGGGGCAAGAGATACGCAGTATTTT	CAISRTSGARDTQYF
.	TRBJ2-3	.	TRBV5-6	TGTGCCAGCAGCTTGGCGGTAGGGGCAGATACGCAGTATTTT	CASSLAVGADTQYF
.	TRBJ1-2	TRBD1	TRBV6-5	TGTGCCAGCAGCAGGACAGGGAATGGCTACACCTTC	CASSRTGNGYTF
few	TRBJ2-7	TRBD2	TRBV11-2	TGTGCCAGCAGCTTGACAGCGGGAGATCGGGAGCAGTACTTC	CASSLTAGDREQYF
.	TRBJ2-2	TRBD1	TRBV5-1	TGCGCCAGCAGCGAGGGACAGGGCGCCGGGGAGCTGTTTTTT	CASSEGQGAGELFF
.	TRBJ2-2	.	TRBV25-1	TGTGCCAGCAGGGAGGTGGGCCCGAACACCGGGGAGCTGTTTTTT	CASREVGPNTGELFF
.	TRBJ2-1	.	TRBV6-5	TGTGCCAGCAGGGCCCTGAGGGATTCCTACAATGAGCAGTTCTTC	CASRALRDSYNEQFF
.	TRBJ2-7	TRBD1	TRBV10-3	TGTGCCATCAGTGACCCGGGACAGCGCTACGAGCAGTACTTC	CAISDPGQRYEQYF
.	TRBJ2-1	.	TRBV2	TGTGCCAGCAGTCCACAGGGGAGGCCGAGCTCCTACAATGAGCAGTTCTTC	CASSPQGRPSSYNEQFF
.	TRBJ2-7	.	TRBV27	TGTGCCAGCAGTCCGAGCTCCTACGAGCAGTACTTC	CASSPSSYEQYF
.	TRBJ2-2	.	TRBV5-6	TGTGCCAGCAGCTTGAAGGTTAAGCGGGGGGAGCTGTTTTTT	CASSLKVKRGELFF
.	TRBJ2-3	TRBD2	TRBV29-1	TGCAGCGTCGCTAGCGGGAGGGCCGGAGATACGCAGTATTTT	CSVASGRAGDTQYF
.	TRBJ2-4	.	TRBV5-4	TGTGCCAGCAGCGCCCCGCCTAGCCAAAACATTCAGTACTTC	CASSAPPSQNIQYF
.	TRBJ1-2	.	TRBV7-2	TGTGCCAGCAGCCATATGGGGACACCACTAACCTATGGCTACACCTTC	CASSHMGTPLTYGYTF
.	TRBJ2-7	TRBD1	TRBV9	TGTGCCAGCAGCGAGGGGACAGGGAGATCCTACGAGCAGTACTTC	CASSEGTGRSYEQYF
.	TRBJ2-2	TRBD2	TRBV11-3	TGTGCCAGCAGCTTTGAACTAGCGGGTGGCGGGGAGCTGTTTTTT	CASSFELAGGGELFF
.	TRBJ2-7	TRBD1	TRBV27	TGTGCCAGCAGCCCTATAGGGGCAGGGGGAAAGGGCGAGCAGTACTTC	CASSPIGAGGKGEQYF
.	TRBJ2-1	.	TRBV12-1	TGTGCCAGCAGCGCATATCCCGTGACTAGCGGCGGCGTGTCCGGCGGTGAGCAGTTCTTC	CASSAYPVTSGGVSGGEQFF
.	TRBJ2-1	.	TRBV27	TGTGCCAGCAGTTTAGTCGTTCGCAATGAGCAGTTCTTC	CASSLVVRNEQFF
.	TRBJ2-2	.	TRBV4-2	TGTGCCAGCAGCCAAGGGGTCGGGGACACCGGGGAGCTGTTTTTT	CASSQGVGDTGELFF
once	TRBJ2-5	TRBD1	TRBV5-1	TGCGCCAGCAGCCCCGCAGGGGGTGGTGAGACCCAGTACTTC	CASSPAGGGETQYF
.	TRBJ2-2	.	TRBV7-2	TGTGCCAGCAGCTTAGCGGGCAGGGCCGGGGAGCTGTTTTTT	CASSLAGRAGELFF
.	TRBJ1-1	TRBD1	TRBV28	TGTGCCAGCGTAACCGGGACAGGGAGTAGTAACACTGAAGCTTTCTTT	CASVTGTGSSNTEAFF
.	TRBJ1-2	.	TRBV28	TGTGCCAGCGGGGGGTTCGACTATGGCTACACCTTC	CASGGFDYGYTF
.	TRBJ1-2	TRBD1	TRBV2	TGTGCCAGCAGTCCTTCGGACAGGGTTTATGGCTACACCTTC	CASSPSDRVYGYTF
few	TRBJ2-7	TRBD1	TRBV6-5	TGTGCCAGCAGTCCGGGACAGCCACCGCAGTACTTC	CASSPGQPPQYF
once	TRBJ2-2	TRBD2	TRBV28	TGTGCCAGCAGTTCAACCTACACTAGCGGAATAAACACCGGGGAGCTGTTTTTT	CASSSTYTSGINTGELFF
.	TRBJ2-4	TRBD1	TRBV27	TGTGCCAGCAGAGCTTTTAGGGAGGACAGGGGAAACATTCAGTACTTC	CASRAFREDRGNIQYF
.	TRBJ1-2	.	TRBV6-1	TGTGCCAGCGACCAGAGGGGGAGATTCTATGGCTACACCTTC	CASDQRGRFYGYTF
once	TRBJ1-5	.	TRBV19	TGTGCCAGTAGCGGACTCGATAGCCCAATCAATCAGCCCCAGCATTTT	CASSGLDSPINQPQHF
.	TRBJ2-3	TRBD2	TRBV15	TGTGCCACCAGCGGCGGACTAGCGGGCGGAACAGATACGCAGTATTTT	CATSGGLAGGTDTQYF
.	TRBJ1-2	.	TRBV18	TGTGCCAGCTCACCAGAGGGGGCTAACTATGGCTACACCTTC	CASSPEGANYGYTF
.	TRBJ2-5	TRBD2	TRBV5-4	TGTGCCAGCAGCCCCCTAGCGGGCCCCGAGACCCAGTACTTC	CASSPLAGPETQYF
.	TRBJ1-1	.	TRBV6-1	TGTGCCAGCACGGGGGACGCTGAAGCTTTCTTT	CASTGDAEAFF
.	TRBJ1-1	.	TRBV7-2	TGTGCCAGCAGCTACAGGAACACTGAAGCTTTCTTT	CASSYRNTEAFF
.	TRBJ1-2	.	TRBV2	TGTGCCAGCAGGCGCCCCCAGGGCTATGGCTACACCTTC	CASRRPQGYGYTF
.	TRBJ2-7	.	TRBV14	TGTGCCAGCAGCAGGCGGGGACCTTACGAGCAGTACTTC	CASSRRGPYEQYF